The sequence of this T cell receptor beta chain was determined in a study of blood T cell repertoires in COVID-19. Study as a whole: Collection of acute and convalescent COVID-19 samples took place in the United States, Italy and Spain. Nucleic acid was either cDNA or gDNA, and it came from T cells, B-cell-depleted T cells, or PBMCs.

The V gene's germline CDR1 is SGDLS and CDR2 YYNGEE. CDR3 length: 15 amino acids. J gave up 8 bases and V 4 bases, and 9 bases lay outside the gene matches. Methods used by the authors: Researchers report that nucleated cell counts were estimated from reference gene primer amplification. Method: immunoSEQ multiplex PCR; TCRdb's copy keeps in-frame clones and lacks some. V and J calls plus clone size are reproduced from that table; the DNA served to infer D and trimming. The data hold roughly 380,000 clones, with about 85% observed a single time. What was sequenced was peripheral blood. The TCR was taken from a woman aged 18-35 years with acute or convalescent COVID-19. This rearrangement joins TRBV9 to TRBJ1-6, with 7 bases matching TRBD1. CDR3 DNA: TGTGCCAGCAGCATGACAGGGTCCAAGTATTCACCCCTCCACTTT. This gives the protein CASSMTGSKYSPLHF.